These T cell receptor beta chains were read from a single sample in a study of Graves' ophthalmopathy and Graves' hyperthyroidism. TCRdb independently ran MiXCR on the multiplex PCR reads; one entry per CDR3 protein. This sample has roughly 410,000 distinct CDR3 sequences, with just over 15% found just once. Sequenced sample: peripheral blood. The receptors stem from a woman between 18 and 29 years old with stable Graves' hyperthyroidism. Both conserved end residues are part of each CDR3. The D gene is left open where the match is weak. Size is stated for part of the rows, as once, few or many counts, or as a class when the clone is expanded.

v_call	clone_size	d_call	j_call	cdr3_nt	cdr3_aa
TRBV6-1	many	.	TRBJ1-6	TGTGCCAGCAACCGGGTTTTCAATTCACCCCTCCACTTT	CASNRVFNSPLHF
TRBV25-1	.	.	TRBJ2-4	TGTGCCAGCAGTGAACCGGGGGGCTCCAAAAACATTCAGTACTTC	CASSEPGGSKNIQYF
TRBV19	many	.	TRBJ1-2	TGTGCCAGTAGTATAGACAGACTTCTCTATGGCTACACCTTC	CASSIDRLLYGYTF
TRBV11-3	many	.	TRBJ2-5	TGTGCCAGCAGCTCGCAGGGGTTCGGGCCGGAGACCCAGTACTTC	CASSSQGFGPETQYF
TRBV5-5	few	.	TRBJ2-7	TGTGCCAGCAGCTGGAGTGGGGGGGGCGCCTACGAGCAGTACTTC	CASSWSGGGAYEQYF
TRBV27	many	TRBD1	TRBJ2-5	TGTGCCAGCAGTTTATTTGGACAGGGGAGAAATCAAGAGACCCAGTACTTC	CASSLFGQGRNQETQYF
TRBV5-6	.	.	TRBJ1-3	TGTGCCAGCAGCTTGGGTCTCCCTCTAAGGACCTCAGGAAACACCATATGTTTT	CASSLGLPLRTSGNTICF
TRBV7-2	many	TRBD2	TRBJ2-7	TGTGCCAGCAGACGAAGCGGGGGGCATGAGCAGTACTTC	CASRRSGGHEQYF
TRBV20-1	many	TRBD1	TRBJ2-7	TGCAGTGCCAACCCAGGGGGCGGATACGAGCAGTACTTC	CSANPGGGYEQYF
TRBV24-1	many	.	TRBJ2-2	TGTGCCACCAGCAGGGGAGGAACCGGGGAGCTGTTTTTT	CATSRGGTGELFF
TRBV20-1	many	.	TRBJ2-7	TGCAGTGCCAACCGGGACAACTCCTACGAGCAGTACTTC	CSANRDNSYEQYF
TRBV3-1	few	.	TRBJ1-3	TGTGCCAGCAGCCAAGGTCCTGGAAACACCATATATTTT	CASSQGPGNTIYF
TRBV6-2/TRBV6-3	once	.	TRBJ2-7	TGTGCCAGCAGTTCCAGCAGCGATATCGGCGAGCAGTACTTC	CASSSSSDIGEQYF
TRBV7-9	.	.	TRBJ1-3	TGTGCCAGCAGCTTGGACGGGAGCTCTGGAAACACCATATATTTT	CASSLDGSSGNTIYF
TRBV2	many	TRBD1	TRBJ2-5	TGTGCCAGCAGATATACAGGGGTACCTCAAGAGACCCAGTACTTC	CASRYTGVPQETQYF
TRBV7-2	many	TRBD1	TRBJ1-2	TGTGCCAGCAGCTTATTTGCAGGGGGCGGCTATGGCTACACCTTC	CASSLFAGGGYGYTF
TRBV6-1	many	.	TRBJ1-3	TGTGCCAGCAGTGAAGCGTCGGGCTTCGTCTCTGGAAACACCATATATTTT	CASSEASGFVSGNTIYF
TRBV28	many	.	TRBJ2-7	TGTGCCACCAGACCAGGGGGGCGGTCCTACGAGCAGTACTTC	CATRPGGRSYEQYF
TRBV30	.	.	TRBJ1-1	TGTGCCTGGACCAAGGGATCAGGACGTGAAGCTTTCTTT	CAWTKGSGREAFF
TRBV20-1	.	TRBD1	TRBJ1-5	TGCAGTGCAACCCAGGGGGCCCACAATCAGCCCCAGCATTTT	CSATQGAHNQPQHF
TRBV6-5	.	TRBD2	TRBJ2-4	TGTGCCAGCAGTTACCCCCCAGGTAGCGGGGGCGCAAACATTCAGTACTTC	CASSYPPGSGGANIQYF
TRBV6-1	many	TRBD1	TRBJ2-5	TGTGCCAGCTTCTCTCGACAGGGGAACCGGGAGACCCAGTACTTC	CASFSRQGNRETQYF
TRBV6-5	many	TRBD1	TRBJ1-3	TGTGCCAGCAGTTACTCGACAGGGGGTGGAAACACCATATATTTT	CASSYSTGGGNTIYF
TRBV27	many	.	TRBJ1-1	TGTGCCAGCAGCTTACAGGTCAGCACTGAAGCTTTCTTT	CASSLQVSTEAFF
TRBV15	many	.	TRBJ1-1	TGTGCCACCAGCAGAGACCGCGCCTCGAACACTGAAGCTTTCTTT	CATSRDRASNTEAFF
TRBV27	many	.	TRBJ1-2	TGTGCCAGCAGTGACCACAATTCTTATGGCTACACCTTC	CASSDHNSYGYTF
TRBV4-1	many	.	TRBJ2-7	TGCGCCAGCAGCCATCCCTCTTACGAGCAGTACTTC	CASSHPSYEQYF
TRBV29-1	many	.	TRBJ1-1	TGCAGCGTTGAACGGTTTCGTGGTGAAGCTTTCTTT	CSVERFRGEAFF
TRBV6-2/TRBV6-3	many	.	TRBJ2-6	TGTGCCAGCAGCCCGTATAGCTCTGGGGCCAACGTCCTGACTTTC	CASSPYSSGANVLTF
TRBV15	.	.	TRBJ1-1	TGTGCCACCAGCAGAGATCGGTCAGGGAACACTGAAGCTTTCTTT	CATSRDRSGNTEAFF
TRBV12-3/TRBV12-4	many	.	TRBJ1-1	TGTGCCAGCAGTTTAAATGTGCAGGTCTGGAGGAACACTGAAGCTTTCTTT	CASSLNVQVWRNTEAFF
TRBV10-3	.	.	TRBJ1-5	TGTGCCATCAGTGAGTCGAAGTCAGTGGCTGATCAGCCTCAGCATTTT	CAISESKSVADQPQHF
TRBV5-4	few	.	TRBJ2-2	TGTGCCAGCAGCTTGCAGGACGGGGAGCTGTTTTTT	CASSLQDGELFF
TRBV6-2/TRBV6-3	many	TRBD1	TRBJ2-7	TGTGCCAGCAGTTACAGGGGGCACTACGAGCAGTACTTC	CASSYRGHYEQYF
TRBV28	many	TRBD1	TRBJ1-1	TGTGCCAGCAGTGGAATTACAGGGGGCAATAAGCGGGACACTGAAGCTTTCTTT	CASSGITGGNKRDTEAFF
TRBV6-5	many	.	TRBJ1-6	TGTGCCAGCAGTTCCGGGCAGGGCGGCACCTATAATTCACCCCTCCACTTT	CASSSGQGGTYNSPLHF
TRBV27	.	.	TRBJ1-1	TGTGCCAGCAGTTTACACTCGGGAGTACTTGAAGCTTTCTTT	CASSLHSGVLEAFF
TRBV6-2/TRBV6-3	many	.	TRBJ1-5	TGTGCCAGCAGTTACCGGTGGAAAAGGGTTGGCCAGCCCCAGCATTTT	CASSYRWKRVGQPQHF
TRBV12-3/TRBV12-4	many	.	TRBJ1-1	TGTGCCAGCAGTCCCTTGGACGGAAGAAACACTGAAGCTTTCTTT	CASSPLDGRNTEAFF
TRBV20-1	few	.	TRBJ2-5	TGCAGTGCTAGGTTCAGGTACCAAGAGACCCAGTACTTC	CSARFRYQETQYF
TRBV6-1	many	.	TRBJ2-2	TGTGCCAGCAGAGTCGACAGTCTACGCACCGGGGAGCTGTTTTTT	CASRVDSLRTGELFF
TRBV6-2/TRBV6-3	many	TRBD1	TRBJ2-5	TGTGCCAGCAGTCCCTACCACCCGGGACAGGGGACCGCACAAGAGACCCAGTACTTC	CASSPYHPGQGTAQETQYF
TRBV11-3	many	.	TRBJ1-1	TGTGCCAGCAGCTCGGGCCAAATTAACACTGAAGCTTTCTTT	CASSSGQINTEAFF
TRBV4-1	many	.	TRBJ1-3	TGCGCCAGCAGCCAAGTTGCTGGATCTGGAAACACCATATATTTT	CASSQVAGSGNTIYF
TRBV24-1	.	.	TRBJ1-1	TGTGCCACCAGTGCGGGGGTAGGCACTGAAGCTTTCTTT	CATSAGVGTEAFF
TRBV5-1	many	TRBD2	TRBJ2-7	TGCGCCAGCAGCTTGACTAGCGGGGGGTCCTCCTACGAGCAGTACTTC	CASSLTSGGSSYEQYF
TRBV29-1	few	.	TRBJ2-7	TGCGGCGCTGGGGGGACCTACGAGCAGTACTTC	CGAGGTYEQYF
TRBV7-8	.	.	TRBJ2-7	TGTGCCAGCGGACCTCTAGCGTCTAGCTCCTACGAGCAGTACTTC	CASGPLASSSYEQYF
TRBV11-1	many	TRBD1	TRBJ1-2	TGTGCCAGCAGCCCCCGCCCCGGGACAGGGGTCAAGTCCTATGGCTACACCTTC	CASSPRPGTGVKSYGYTF
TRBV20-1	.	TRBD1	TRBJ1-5	TGCAGTGCTAGACAGGGGGCGGAACAGCCCCAGCATTTT	CSARQGAEQPQHF
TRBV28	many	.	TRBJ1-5	TGTGCCAGCAGTGGGGGGGCGGCTCGCAATCAGCCCCAGCATTTT	CASSGGAARNQPQHF
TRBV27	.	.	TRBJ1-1	TGTGCCAGCACCCCCACAGGGCTGAACACTGAAGCTTTCTTT	CASTPTGLNTEAFF
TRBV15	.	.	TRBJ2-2	TGTGCCACCAGCAGAGATCTAGGGGCAAGCGGGGAGCTGTTTTTT	CATSRDLGASGELFF
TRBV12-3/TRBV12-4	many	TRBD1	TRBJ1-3	TGTGCCAGCAGTCCCCCGACAGGGGGCCTTGGAAACACCATATATTTT	CASSPPTGGLGNTIYF
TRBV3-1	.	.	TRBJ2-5	TGTGCCAGCAGCAATAGGGAGAGGGGAGAGACCCAGTACTTC	CASSNRERGETQYF
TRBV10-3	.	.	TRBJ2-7	TGTGCTACCAGGCGGGACTTTGTCTTTCTCAACGATCAGTACTTC	CATRRDFVFLNDQYF
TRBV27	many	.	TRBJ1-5	TGTGCCATTTCGAGGGGAGGAGGTCAGCCCCAGCATTTT	CAISRGGGQPQHF
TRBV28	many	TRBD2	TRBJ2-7	TGTGCCAGCAGTTTATCGGGGGGATTCACCTACGAGCAGTACTTC	CASSLSGGFTYEQYF
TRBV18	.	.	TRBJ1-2	TGTGCCAGCTCGCCTCAGACAGGATTCGGTGGCTACACCTTC	CASSPQTGFGGYTF